Given below is one T cell receptor beta chain in context. No antigen is known for it. CDR3 length equals 18 residues. Germline loops: CDR1 LNHNV, CDR2 YYDKDF (reference sequence). J was trimmed by 2 bases and V by 1 base; bases with no gene match: 7. The data belong to a study of beta chain features in type 1 diabetes. Notes on the study in general: Type 1 diabetes patients had moderately but significantly shorter TCRB CDR3s in all four CD4+ subsets. Compared to healthy donors, patients appeared to have naive, central memory and Treg TCRB repertoires that were more alike.

Of the isolated RNA, all was reverse transcribed, and so the sequenced material was expressed TCRB transcripts. Profiled with immunoSEQ multiplex PCR; TCRdb holds only in-frame clones, not every one. The repertoire holds 300,000 to 450,000 clones, with around 12% as singletons. V gene TRBV15 combines with J gene TRBJ2-5, with TRBD2 matching over 13 bases. Material for sequencing was naive CD4+ T cells from blood. This TCR derives from a woman aged 18-29 years with type 1 diabetes. The CDR3 bases are TGTGCCACCAGCAGAGGGGGGGGACTAGCGGGAAGACAAGAGACCCAGTACTTC. This sequence encodes CATSRGGGLAGRQETQYF.